Shown below are 13 T cell receptor beta chains from a single sample sequenced in a study of shared clonotypes between healthy human individuals. Sequenced by immunoSEQ multiplex PCR; TCRdb stores in-frame clones only, minus some. The table lists a few million clones, around 90% of them singletons. The sequencing input was naive CD4+ T cells sorted from blood. Subset reported: CD45RA+ positively selected. Receptors originate from a man younger than 35 in good health.

Details on this clone: The same CDR3 also results from other DNA sequences found in this sample. V is TRBV4-3 and J is TRBJ2-7; 8 nucleotides agree with TRBD2. Trimming removed 0 bases from V and 1 base from J; junction bases left unmatched: 5. The germline V gene has CDR1 LGHNA and CDR2 YSLEER. This CDR3 region has 16 residues. CDR3 in amino acids: CASSQDSTSGSYEQYF. In nucleotides, the CDR3 is TGCGCCAGCAGCCAAGATAGCACTAGCGGTTCCTACGAGCAGTACTTC.

For the CDR3, the DNA is TGTGCCAGCACCGGACGGAGGGGCGAGGGCTACACCTTC. This sequence encodes CASTGRRGEGYTF. The chain employs TRBV6-6 and TRBJ1-2; weak D call: TRBD1 (5 bases). Trimming stripped 7 bases from V and 8 bases from J, with 17 bases between. Germline CDR1 is MNHNY and CDR2 is SVGAGI (reference sequence). The CDR3 is made up of 13 amino acids.

The V call is TRBV6-5, the J call TRBJ2-2, with D tentatively TRBD2 (5 bases). In germline, CDR1 is MNHEY, CDR2 SVGAGI. Trimming shortened V by 7 bases and J by 3 bases, and 12 bases separated the two germline ends. This CDR3 has 14 amino acids. The CDR3 spells CASTRREDTGELFF. CDR3 DNA sequence: TGTGCCAGCACACGCCGGGAAGACACCGGGGAGCTGTTTTTT.

The chain is built from TRBV9 and TRBJ2-1, with D possibly being TRBD2 (5 bases). The V gene lost 6 bases and the J gene lost 4 bases, with 8 bases spanning the gap. The germline V gene encodes CDR1 SGDLS and CDR2 YYNGEE. CDR3 length equals 12 residues. The CDR3 loop is CASNRDYNEQFF. CDR3 DNA: TGTGCCAGCAACCGGGATTACAATGAGCAGTTCTTC.

The chain recombines TRBV10-3 with TRBJ2-1, with 9 bases fitting TRBD2. The junction had 7 bases not matched to a gene; V was cut back by 6 bases and J by 7 bases. The CDR3 consists of 14 residues. The germline CDR1 and CDR2 sequences are ENHRY and SYGVKD. The chain's CDR3 is CAIRGTSPRNEQFF. The CDR3 bases are TGTGCCATCAGGGGGACTAGCCCCCGGAATGAGCAGTTCTTC.

V gene TRBV7-2 combines with J gene TRBJ2-3; unclear D gene. Trimming removed 2 bases from V and 1 base from J, with 10 bases in between. The CDR3 has 15 residues. Germline V gene lookup returns CDR1 SGHTA and CDR2 FQGNSA. For the CDR3, the DNA is TGTGCCAGCAGCTTACATAACTCGGGCACAGATACGCAGTATTTT. Translation: CASSLHNSGTDTQYF.

The rearrangement uses TRBV6-6 and TRBJ2-2; D might be TRBD1 (6 bases). Looked up from germline, CDR1 is MNHNY and CDR2 is SVGAGI (reference sequence). The CDR3 sequence is 16 residues long. V lost 5 bases and J lost 6, with 19 bases in between. The CDR3 sequence: CASSGDIRTWAGELFF. The CDR3 nucleotides are TGTGCCAGCAGTGGGGACATCCGGACTTGGGCCGGGGAGCTGTTTTTT.

This rearrangement joins TRBV11-2 to TRBJ2-7; 9 nucleotides match TRBD2. Trimming took 0 bases from V and 2 from J; bases not matched to a gene: 2. CDR1 and CDR2 from the germline V gene are SGHAT and FQNNGV. There are 15 residues in the CDR3. The CDR3 reads CASSLDTSGPYEQYF. The CDR3 DNA sequence: TGTGCCAGCAGCTTAGACACTAGCGGGCCCTACGAGCAGTACTTC.

This chain connects TRBV7-9 to TRBJ1-5; possible D gene TRBD1, 5 bases. Trimming shortened V by 5 bases and J by 0 bases, and 17 bases separated the two germline ends. This CDR3 comprises 17 residues. Germline CDR1 SEHNR, CDR2 FQNEAQ (reference sequence). This CDR3 is CASSQGANPNSNQPQHF. Here the CDR3 DNA reads TGTGCCAGCAGCCAAGGGGCAAACCCAAATAGCAATCAGCCCCAGCATTTT.

This rearrangement joins TRBV9 to TRBJ1-3, with TRBD1 matching over 7 bases. This CDR3 is built from 14 residues. Germline-derived CDR1 and CDR2 are SGDLS and YYNGEE. The trim removed 3 bases at V and 4 bases at J, leaving 4 bases unmatched. The CDR3 region is CASSAETGGNTIYF. For the CDR3, the DNA is TGTGCCAGCAGCGCGGAGACAGGGGGAAACACCATATATTTT. Based on the CDR3 plus reference TRBV9 and TRBJ1-3, the full variable domain is DSGVTQTPKHLITATGQRVTLRCSPRSGDLSVYWYQQSLDQGLQFLIQYYNGEERAKGNILERFSAQQFPDLHSELNLSSLELGDSALYFCASSAETGGNTIYFGEGSWLTVV.

The chain has TRBV28 and TRBJ2-4; D is perhaps TRBD1 or TRBD2 (5 bases each). Trimming cost V 6 bases and J 2 bases, with 17 bases left between them. The CDR3 runs 16 residues. The germline V gene has CDR1 MDHEN and CDR2 SYDVKM. DNA of the CDR3: TGTGCCAGCAGGGACCTGGGCAGGGACCCCAAAAACATTCAGTACTTC. Protein sequence: CASRDLGRDPKNIQYF.

The V call is TRBV10-3, the J call TRBJ2-3, with D maybe TRBD1 (7 bases). V lost 10 bases, J lost 0 bases, and 14 bases lay in between. Germline V gene sequence: CDR1 ENHRY, CDR2 SYGVKD. This CDR3 has 14 residues. The CDR3 coding sequence is TGTGCCAGCGGAGGGACAGTTAGCACAGATACGCAGTATTTT. Translated: CASGGTVSTDTQYF.

The chain couples TRBV5-6 to TRBJ1-1; TRBD1 is a possible D gene (5 bases). The CDR3 is made up of 16 amino acids. CDR1 is SGHDT and CDR2 is YYEEEE in the germline V gene. V lost 4 bases and J 0 bases, leaving 16 bases between the germline ends. CDR3: CASSQRGNEVNTEAFF. The CDR3 nucleotides are TGTGCCAGCAGCCAGCGGGGCAACGAGGTGAACACTGAAGCTTTCTTT. The complete variable domain, with remaining parts taken from reference TRBV5-6 and TRBJ1-1, reads DAGVTQSPTHLIKTRGQQVTLRCSPKSGHDTVSWYQQALGQGPQFIFQYYEEEERQRGNFPDRFSGHQFPNYSSELNVNALLLGDSALYLCASSQRGNEVNTEAFFGQGTRLTVV.